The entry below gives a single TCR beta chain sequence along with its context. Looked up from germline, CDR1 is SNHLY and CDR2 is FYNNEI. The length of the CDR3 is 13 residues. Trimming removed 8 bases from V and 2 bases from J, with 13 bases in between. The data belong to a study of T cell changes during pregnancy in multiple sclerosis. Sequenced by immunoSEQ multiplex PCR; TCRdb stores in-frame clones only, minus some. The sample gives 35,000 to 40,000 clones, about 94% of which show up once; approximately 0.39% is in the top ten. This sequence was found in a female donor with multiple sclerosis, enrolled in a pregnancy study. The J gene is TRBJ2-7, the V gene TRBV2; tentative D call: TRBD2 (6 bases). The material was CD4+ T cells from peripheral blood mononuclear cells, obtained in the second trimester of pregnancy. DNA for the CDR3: TGTGCCAGCCGGGGTAGCGGCCCCTACGAGCAGTACTTC. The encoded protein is CASRGSGPYEQYF.